This entry concerns a single T cell receptor beta chain. Its target is unknown. These data come from a study of breast tumors, draining lymph nodes, adjacent tissues. Overall study results and limits: That most tumor T cells come from lymph nodes remained unproven. Compared with basal-like, luminal-like tumors shared significantly more repertoire with nontumor tissue.

Axillary draining lymph nodes of breast cancer patients supplied the node samples. In TCRdb, the multiplex PCR reads were re-called with MiXCR into one record per CDR3 protein. The sample includes 150,000 or so distinct CDR3 sequences, about 33% of them seen just once. The source material was axillary lymph node tissue. The TCR originated in a female donor with breast cancer. Some clones in this sample may be carry-over from other donors' samples.

This CDR3 reads CTTHPGQGREANEKLFF. The CDR3 DNA sequence: TGCACCACCCACCCGGGACAGGGGCGTGAGGCTAATGAAAAACTGTTTTTT. V gene TRBV10-2 combines with J gene TRBJ1-4; TRBD1 agrees at 10 bases. The CDR3 is 17 amino acids. Germline CDR1 reads WSHSY; CDR2 reads SAAADI.